This T cell receptor (beta chain) appears in the sequencing data of a study of cytomegalovirus exposure and HLA in healthy donors. Study outcomes and limitations: Upon later analysis, HLA-associated TCR beta chains proved more clonally expanded than other, equally common chains. Indistinguishable V segments such as TRBV6-2 and TRBV6-3 were excluded. Listed as cytomegalovirus-associated were 150 or so TCR beta chains.

A few counts support this clone. Its antigen is unidentified. Germline V CDR1 and CDR2: SGHNT, YENEEA. The CDR3 extends over 13 amino acids. Trimming removed 6 bases from V and 3 bases from J, with 9 bases in between. PCR amplification relied on 60 Vbeta primers (plus 13 Jbeta primers). Repertoires were generated with immunoSEQ multiplex PCR, while TCRdb's copy carries only in-frame clones and drops some. The repertoire holds about 150,000 clones, around 80% seen once, with 6.3% in the top ten. The sample taken for sequencing was PBMCs. The receptor's source is a male donor in good health and CMV-seropositive. The J gene is TRBJ2-1, the V gene TRBV11-3, with D possibly being TRBD1 (5 bases). This chain's CDR3 is CASRPDSYNEQFF. In nucleotides, the CDR3 is TGTGCCAGCAGACCCGACAGCTACAATGAGCAGTTCTTC. The variable domain in full, completed from reference TRBV11-3 and TRBJ2-1, reads EAGVVQSPRYKIIEKKQPVAFWCNPISGHNTLYWYLQNLGQGPELLIRYENEEAVDDSQLPKDRFSAERLKGVDSTLKIQPAELGDSAVYLCASRPDSYNEQFFGPGTRLTVL.